This T cell receptor (beta chain) was profiled in a study of molecular identifiers for immune sequencing clone quantification. Sequencing libraries of naive CD8 cells derived from roughly 20,000 to 1,000,000 sorted cells with 10%, 30% or 50% RNA. TCRdb reprocessed the PCR reads with MiXCR, giving one entry per CDR3 protein. Among about half a million distinct CDR3 sequences listed, about a fifth were seen once. This clonotype has at least ten counts. This CDR3 contains 19 residues. Germline CDR1 and CDR2: MDHEN and SYDVKM. J gave up 0 bases and V 5 bases, and 10 bases lay outside the gene matches. This TCR was sampled from a human donor in good health. Some libraries in this study had Jurkat cell RNA spiked in. The chain is built from TRBV28 and TRBJ2-7; 16 bases align to TRBD2. The material sequenced was naive CD8+ T cells from blood, with Jurkat cell RNA spiked in. The sample's subset: FACS-sorted CD8+CD4-CCR7+CD45RA+ naive T cells. The CDR3 loop is CASSPGTSGGARVSYEQYF. CDR3 nucleotides: TGTGCCAGCAGTCCGGGGACTAGCGGGGGGGCAAGGGTCTCCTACGAGCAGTACTTC.